The 26 T cell receptor beta chains presented below share a single source sample, sequenced in a study of blood T cell repertoires in COVID-19. Only in-frame clones appear in the TCRdb table, and some are missing; sequencing was by immunoSEQ multiplex PCR. The repertoire holds roughly 340,000 clones, with around 92% as singletons. Sample: peripheral blood. Receptor source: a woman in her twenties or thirties with COVID-19, enrolled during active disease.

The gene calls are TRBV10-1 and TRBJ2-3; weak D call: TRBD2 (6 bases). V lost 6 bases, J lost 1 base, and 20 bases lay in between. CDR3 length: 17 amino acids. The V gene's germline CDR1 is WNHNN and CDR2 SYGVQD (reference sequence). The CDR3: CASSHNRGLFGTDTQYF. The DNA of the CDR3 is TGCGCCAGCAGCCACAATAGAGGACTATTCGGCACAGATACGCAGTATTTT.

This sequence joins TRBV7-9 and TRBJ2-7; 7 bases fit TRBD1. Looked up from germline, CDR1 is SEHNR and CDR2 is FQNEAQ (reference sequence). The CDR3 covers 12 residues. Unmatched junction bases numbered 4, after V lost 5 bases and J lost 6 bases. In nucleotides, the CDR3 is TGTGCCAGCAGCCGACAGGGCGGCGAGCAGTACTTC. Residues: CASSRQGGEQYF.

The CDR3: CASSIDGQGRRGYTF. CDR3 sequence (DNA): TGTGCCAGTAGTATAGACGGACAGGGTCGCCGTGGCTACACCTTC. The genes are TRBV19 and TRBJ1-2; 8 bases agree with TRBD1. J gave up 7 bases and V 0 bases, and 7 bases lay outside the gene matches. This CDR3 is 15 amino acids long. Germline V gene data show CDR1 as LNHDA and CDR2 as SQIVND (reference sequence).

The V and J genes are TRBV7-9 and TRBJ2-7; 7 bases map to TRBD1. J gave up 9 bases and V 5 bases, and 13 bases lay outside the gene matches. CDR1 and CDR2 (germline): SEHNR, FQNEAQ (reference sequence). The CDR3 consists of 14 residues. The CDR3 DNA sequence: TGTGCCAGCAGCGAGTTGTTAGCGACAGGGCGGCAGTACTTC. Protein sequence: CASSELLATGRQYF.

This clone was seen only a few times. The CDR3 sequence: CASSQSKPGFDGNQPQHF. CDR3 bases: TGCGCCAGCAGCCAATCTAAGCCAGGGTTTGATGGCAATCAGCCCCAGCATTTT. The chain uses TRBV4-3 and TRBJ1-5; perhaps TRBD1 as D (5 bases). With 2 bases removed from V and 2 bases from J, the gap between germline ends came to 19 bases. The CDR3 has 18 amino acids. Germline V gene lookup returns CDR1 LGHNA and CDR2 YSLEER.

This chain uses TRBV5-1 with TRBJ2-5, with a weak D call TRBD2 (5 bases). V was clipped by 0 bases and J by 7 bases, with 13 bases between them. The CDR3 extends over 14 amino acids. Germline V gives CDR1 SGHRS, CDR2 YFSETQ. The CDR3 loop reads CASSLGLASGTQYF. As DNA, the CDR3 is TGCGCCAGCAGCTTGGGCCTAGCCAGTGGGACCCAGTACTTC.

This clone was seen once. This chain uses TRBV4-1 with TRBJ2-5; 8 bases are shared with TRBD2. With 0 bases clipped from V and 1 base from J, the junction kept 7 bases outside the gene matches. The CDR3 totals 17 residues. Germline V gene sequence: CDR1 MGHRA, CDR2 YSYEKL. In DNA, the CDR3 is TGCGCCAGCAGCCAAGATCGGGGGGGAACCCGCCAAGAGACCCAGTACTTC. This gives the protein CASSQDRGGTRQETQYF.

In its sample, this clone was seen once. V and J are TRBV6-5 and TRBJ2-5; 9 positions match TRBD1. The ends lost 2 bases at V and 5 bases at J; junction bases unmatched: 9. The length of the CDR3 is 16 residues. Germline assignment: CDR1 MNHEY and CDR2 SVGAGI. The CDR3 spells CASSYTRQGVWETQYF. CDR3 sequence (DNA): TGTGCCAGCAGTTACACCAGACAGGGGGTGTGGGAGACCCAGTACTTC.

V and J are TRBV27 and TRBJ2-3, with 8 bases fitting TRBD2. Germline V CDR1 and CDR2: MNHEY, SMNVEV (reference sequence). The junction had 5 bases not matched to a gene; V was cut back by 3 bases and J by 6 bases. CDR3 size: 14 residues. CDR3 amino acids: CASSFVAGSDTQYF. The CDR3 DNA is TGTGCCAGCAGTTTCGTAGCGGGATCTGATACGCAGTATTTT.

The genes are TRBV5-1 and TRBJ2-3, with D possibly matching TRBD2 (5 bases). Trimming took 1 base from V and 5 from J, leaving 14 bases between them. The CDR3 spans 15 residues. Germline V gives CDR1 SGHRS, CDR2 YFSETQ. For the CDR3, the DNA is TGCGCCAGCAGCTTGAATGGTCTAGCCGTAGATACGCAGTATTTT. This sequence encodes CASSLNGLAVDTQYF.

The chain carries TRBV19 and TRBJ1-1, with D hard to call. This CDR3 region has 16 residues. The V gene's germline CDR1 is LNHDA and CDR2 SQIVND (reference sequence). Trimming removed 4 bases at V and 4 bases at J, with 19 bases between. The CDR3 sequence is CASSTRYGVRSTEAFF. As DNA, the CDR3 is TGTGCCAGTAGTACCCGCTACGGAGTTCGGAGCACTGAAGCTTTCTTT.

J is TRBJ2-1 and V is TRBV11-3; 7 bases agree with TRBD2. The CDR3 extends over 14 amino acids. Germline-derived CDR1 and CDR2 are SGHNT and YENEEA. V shed 1 base, J shed 9 bases, and the junction held 6 bases outside the gene matches. In DNA form, the CDR3 reads TGTGCCAGCAGCTTAGGTTTGGGGGGGAGTGAGCAGTTCTTC. Protein sequence: CASSLGLGGSEQFF.

The genes are TRBV29-1 and TRBJ1-2; TRBD1 matches at 7 bases. V trimming: 4 bases; J trimming: 4 bases; junction bases outside the gene matches: 3. The CDR3 extends over 12 amino acids. Germline V gene data show CDR1 as SQVTM and CDR2 as ANQGSEA. In DNA, the CDR3 is TGCAGCGTTGCTCAGGGGGGCTATGGCTACACCTTC. Its protein is CSVAQGGYGYTF.

The CDR3 protein is CASSENRGSEQYV. The DNA for the CDR3 is TGCGCCAGCAGTGAAAACAGGGGGAGCGAGCAGTACGTC. The gene calls are TRBV10-2 and TRBJ2-7; 8 bases are shared with TRBD1. CDR3 length: 13 amino acids. The germline CDR1 and CDR2 sequences are WSHSY and SAAADI. V lost 3 bases, J lost 6 bases, and 4 bases stayed unmatched.

The chain carries TRBV7-8 and TRBJ2-7; a possible D gene is TRBD1 (6 bases). The CDR3 is made up of 14 amino acids. Germline V gives CDR1 SGHVS, CDR2 FQNEAQ. V lost 5 bases to trimming and J lost 6 bases, with 17 bases between them. CDR3 sequence reads: CASSPIGGQLEQYV. CDR3 DNA: TGTGCCAGCAGCCCTATAGGGGGTCAGCTCGAGCAGTACGTC.

The chain uses TRBV3-1 (or the pseudogene TRBV3-2) and TRBJ2-1, with 14 bases aligning to TRBD2. Per germline, CDR1 LGHDT and CDR2 YNNKEL (reference sequence). Trimming took 1 base from V and 4 from J; bases not matched to a gene: 0. The CDR3 has 16 amino acids. The CDR3 here is CASSQGLAGGYNEQFF. The DNA for the CDR3 is TGTGCCAGCAGCCAAGGACTAGCGGGGGGGTACAATGAGCAGTTCTTC.

The chain links TRBV10-3 to TRBJ2-1; 7 bases line up with TRBD1. The length of the CDR3 is 16 residues. V shed 3 bases, J shed 2 bases, and the junction held 7 bases outside the gene matches. Germline V gene sequence: CDR1 ENHRY, CDR2 SYGVKD. CDR3 sequence (DNA): TGTGCCATCAGTGACCCAACAGGGGTGACCTACAATGAGCAGTTCTTC. The encoded protein is CAISDPTGVTYNEQFF.

This rearrangement joins TRBV7-2 to TRBJ2-1, with TRBD2 identical over 12 bases. This CDR3 has 18 residues. CDR1 is SGHTA and CDR2 is FQGNSA in the germline V gene. V lost 5 bases, J lost 2 bases, and 10 bases stayed unmatched. The CDR3 DNA reads as TGTGCCAGCAGCCCCCGCGGACTAGCGGGGAATCCCTACAATGAGCAGTTCTTC. Encoded protein: CASSPRGLAGNPYNEQFF.

CDR3 bases: TGTGCCTGGACAGGGCTTGACTATGGCTACACCTTC. Its translation is CAWTGLDYGYTF. The chain uses TRBV30 and TRBJ1-2, with D tentatively TRBD1 (5 bases). The V and J ends lost 4 bases and 3 bases respectively, with 9 bases between them. Per the germline V gene, CDR1 is GTSNPN and CDR2 is SVGIG (reference sequence). The CDR3 loop spans 12 amino acids.

The chain is built from TRBV7-5 and TRBJ1-5. TRBV7-5 is a pseudogene locus. The length of the CDR3 is 14 residues. The CDR3, as DNA: TGTGCCAGAAGCTTAACTGGGGAGGATCAGCCCCAGCATTTT. Its protein is CARSLTGEDQPQHF.

The rearrangement uses TRBV19 and TRBJ1-4, with TRBD1 matching over 7 bases. The trim removed 7 bases at V and 7 bases at J, leaving 6 bases unmatched. This CDR3 comprises 13 residues. Per the germline V gene, CDR1 is LNHDA and CDR2 is SQIVND (reference sequence). The CDR3 protein is CASTNRGVEKLFF. The CDR3 nucleotides are TGTGCCAGTACCAACAGGGGTGTTGAAAAACTGTTTTTT.

The chain employs TRBV18 and TRBJ2-5; 8 bases match TRBD2. CDR1 is KGHSH and CDR2 is LQKENI in the germline V gene. This CDR3 spans 16 amino acids. The J segment lost 2 bases and the V segment lost 0 bases, leaving 5 bases of the junction unmatched. The CDR3 DNA sequence: TGTGCCAGCTCACCACCTGCGGGGGGATTTCAAGAGACCCAGTACTTC. This translates into CASSPPAGGFQETQYF.

The V gene is TRBV6-2 or TRBV6-3, the J gene TRBJ2-7; TRBD2 matches at 12 bases. This CDR3 region has 14 residues. Germline loops: CDR1 MNHEY, CDR2 SVGEGT. The junction had 6 bases not matched to a gene; V was cut back by 5 bases and J by 7 bases. In DNA, the CDR3 is TGTGCCAGCAGTCGACTAGCGGGAGACGGAGAGCAGTACGTC. Translating it yields CASSRLAGDGEQYV.

The gene calls are TRBV3-1 (or the pseudogene TRBV3-2) and TRBJ2-1; unclear D gene. The CDR3 is 15 amino acids. V was clipped by 4 bases and J by 0 bases, with 10 bases between them. Germline V lookup: CDR1 LGHDT, CDR2 YNNKEL (reference sequence). In DNA form, the CDR3 reads TGTGCCAGCAGCCCCAGTTCTAGCTCCTACAATGAGCAGTTCTTC. Protein product: CASSPSSSSYNEQFF.

V and J are TRBV6-5 and TRBJ1-2, with D tentatively TRBD1 (5 bases). The CDR3 sequence is 14 residues long. Deletions cut 2 bases from V and 4 bases from J, with 11 bases between. Looked up from germline, CDR1 is MNHEY and CDR2 is SVGAGI. CDR3 amino acids: CASSYRGSTYGYTF. CDR3 DNA: TGTGCCAGCAGTTACAGGGGAAGTACCTATGGCTACACCTTC.

The V and J genes are TRBV7-9 and TRBJ2-5; 13 bases line up with TRBD2. Looked up from germline, CDR1 is SEHNR and CDR2 is FQNEAQ (reference sequence). V lost 1 base, J lost 5 bases, and 4 bases stayed unmatched. There are 16 residues in the CDR3. The chain's CDR3 is CASSLVGLAGRETQYF. In nucleotides, the CDR3 is TGTGCCAGCAGCTTAGTGGGACTAGCGGGAAGGGAGACCCAGTACTTC.